This T cell receptor (beta chain) appears in the sequencing data of a study of OX40 agonist ivuxolimab in advanced cancers. Study-wide findings and caveats: Dosing at 0.1 to 3.0 mg/kg was accompanied by clonal expansion of CD4+ and CD8+ blood T cells by week 6. Clonal expansion was among the lowest in partial responders at 0.1-3.0 mg/kg, especially CD8+.

The CDR3 consists of 15 residues. Germline CDR1 SGHNT, CDR2 YYREEE (reference sequence). V shed 5 bases and J 1 base; nucleotides not matched to a gene: 6. Using immunoSEQ multiplex PCR, the repertoire was profiled, and TCRdb retains in-frame clones only, with some absent. This table holds some 130,000 clones, 93% found once. Worth noting for this clone: As yet, its antigen is unknown.

The rearrangement uses TRBV5-4 and TRBJ1-1, with TRBD1 identical over 9 bases. The source is an adult with an advanced solid tumor such as melanoma, head and neck, liver or kidney cancer. This specimen consisted of CD4+ or CD8+ T cells sorted from blood, obtained in a trial of the OX40 agonist ivuxolimab. This chain's CDR3 is CASSRDRVGNTEAFF. In DNA form, the CDR3 reads TGTGCCAGCAGTAGGGACAGGGTGGGGAACACTGAAGCTTTCTTT. Variable domain in full (rest from reference TRBV5-4 and TRBJ1-1): ETGVTQSPTHLIKTRGQQVTLRCSSQSGHNTVSWYQQALGQGPQFIFQYYREEENGRGNFPPRFSGLQFPNYSSELNVNALELDDSALYLCASSRDRVGNTEAFFGQGTRLTVV.